A single sample is the source of the 13 T cell receptor beta chains below, sequenced in a study of blood T cell repertoires in COVID-19. TCRdb's table, derived via immunoSEQ multiplex PCR, lists solely in-frame clones and lacks some. This table holds some 200,000 clones, roughly 86% found once. Sequenced input: peripheral blood. Receptors were obtained from a woman aged 45-65 years with active or convalescent COVID-19.

This clone was seen just once. J is TRBJ1-5 and V is TRBV6-5; 7 bases match TRBD1. Trimming removed 6 bases from V and 0 bases from J; junction bases left unmatched: 5. Germline V CDR1 and CDR2: MNHEY, SVGAGI. The CDR3 spans 15 residues. CDR3 DNA: TGTGCCAGCAGATGGACAGGTGATAGCAATCAGCCCCAGCATTTT. It yields the protein CASRWTGDSNQPQHF.

The genes are TRBV6-5 and TRBJ2-1, with 11 bases aligning to TRBD2. In germline, CDR1 is MNHEY, CDR2 SVGAGI. CDR3 length: 16 residues. Trimming took 6 bases from V and 1 from J; bases not matched to a gene: 5. The CDR3 sequence: CASSYTSGGSYNEQFF. The CDR3, as DNA: TGTGCCAGCAGCTACACTAGCGGGGGATCCTACAATGAGCAGTTCTTC.

This rearrangement joins TRBV5-1 to TRBJ1-3; 7 nucleotides align to TRBD1. The trim removed 4 bases at V and 2 bases at J, leaving 6 bases unmatched. This CDR3 is built from 15 residues. Germline V gene lookup returns CDR1 SGHRS and CDR2 YFSETQ. Here the CDR3 reads CASSRDRATGNTIYF. In nucleotides, the CDR3 is TGCGCCAGCAGCCGTGACAGGGCCACTGGAAACACCATATATTTT.

The chain has TRBV12-5 and TRBJ2-3; TRBD1 matches at 9 bases. J gave up 0 bases and V 3 bases, and 7 bases lay outside the gene matches. The CDR3 sequence is 17 residues long. CDR1 and CDR2 from the germline V gene are LGHNT and FRNRAP. The CDR3 loop reads CASGLGSGTGSTDTQYF. CDR3 bases: TGTGCTAGTGGTTTAGGGTCTGGGACAGGGAGCACAGATACGCAGTATTTT.

V is TRBV12-5 and J is TRBJ1-2, with D unresolved. Between the trimmed V and J ends, which lost 4 bases and 13 bases, there was a span of 16 bases. The germline gives CDR1 LGHNT, CDR2 FRNRAP. There are 12 residues in the CDR3. This CDR3 is CASGSVRLVLTF. CDR3 nucleotide sequence: TGTGCTAGTGGTTCTGTGCGTCTGGTGCTCACCTTC.

This clone was seen a few times. This chain links TRBV28 with TRBJ1-2; D may be TRBD1 (6 bases). The CDR3 runs 11 residues. Trimming took 4 bases from V and 8 from J, leaving 8 bases between them. Per germline, CDR1 MDHEN and CDR2 SYDVKM. The CDR3 DNA follows: TGTGCCAGCAGTTCAGGGGTCGGCTACACCTTC. It yields the protein CASSSGVGYTF.

J is TRBJ1-6 and V is TRBV28, with D perhaps TRBD1 (5 bases). The CDR3 sequence is 17 residues long. With 2 bases removed from V and 0 bases from J, the gap between germline ends came to 11 bases. Germline CDR1 is MDHEN and CDR2 is SYDVKM. The CDR3 here is CASSLTYRSSYNSPLHF. As DNA, the CDR3 is TGTGCCAGCAGTTTAACATACAGGAGCTCCTATAATTCACCCCTCCACTTT.

The V and J genes are TRBV12-3 or TRBV12-4 and TRBJ2-7; D might be TRBD1 (5 bases). V lost 4 bases to trimming and J lost 4 bases, with 8 bases between them. The CDR3 consists of 12 residues. The CDR3 nucleotides read TGTGCCAGCAGTTATCAGGGATACGAGCAGTACGTC. Protein sequence: CASSYQGYEQYV.

This clone was seen a few times. V is TRBV19 and J is TRBJ2-2, with D unresolved. Germline CDR1 reads LNHDA; CDR2 reads SQIVND (reference sequence). The CDR3 spans 13 residues. V was clipped by 7 bases and J by 1 base, with 7 bases between them. CDR3 region: CASTRENTGELFF. In nucleotides, the CDR3 is TGTGCCAGTACGAGAGAGAACACCGGGGAGCTGTTTTTT.

V gene TRBV4-2 combines with J gene TRBJ1-2; D unresolved. Trimming shortened V by 3 bases and J by 5 bases, and 22 bases separated the two germline ends. The CDR3 totals 17 residues. Germline V gene sequence: CDR1 LGHNA, CDR2 YNFKEQ. In DNA form, the CDR3 reads TGTGCCAGCAGCCACGCCGCTGGACTCGCGGAGGGTTATGGCTACACCTTC. Translated, it gives CASSHAAGLAEGYGYTF.

To note about this clone: An end of the junction differs from the germline gene, which may be a read error. This chain links TRBV2 with TRBJ1-1, with 9 bases aligning to TRBD1. Looked up from germline, CDR1 is SNHLY and CDR2 is FYNNEI. This CDR3 has 13 amino acids. The CDR3: CATEKGDRDRSRW. The CDR3 DNA is TGTGCCACCGAAAAAGGGGACAGGGACAGGTCAAGGTGG.

The V and J genes are TRBV18 and TRBJ2-7; TRBD2 is a possible D gene (5 bases). This CDR3 contains 11 residues. Germline assignment: CDR1 KGHSH and CDR2 LQKENI. Between the trimmed V and J ends, which lost 5 bases and 3 bases, there was a span of 5 bases. The CDR3 region has the DNA TGTGCCAGCTCAGAGGGCTACGAGCAGTACGTC. The encoded protein is CASSEGYEQYV.

The chain has TRBV2 and TRBJ1-1; D is possibly TRBD1 (6 bases). Germline CDR1 and CDR2: SNHLY and FYNNEI. The CDR3 is 15 amino acids. Trimming took off 8 bases at V and 1 base at J, with 17 bases between the two ends. CDR3 DNA sequence: TGTGCCAGCCGCATCACGACGACAGGGAACACTGAAGCTTTCTTT. Translated, it gives CASRITTTGNTEAFF.